This entry concerns a single T cell receptor (beta chain). These data originate in a study of T cell changes during pregnancy in multiple sclerosis. Data came from immunoSEQ multiplex PCR; TCRdb stores just in-frame clones and leaves some out. The sample records 85,000 to 90,000 clones, about 94% being singletons. The origin of this receptor is a female donor in good health, enrolled as a control in a pregnancy study. The sequences come from peripheral blood, collected after pregnancy.

CDR3 in DNA: TGTGCCAGCTCACCACGAACAGGGGGCTCGGACACCGGGGAGCTGTTTTTT. Protein sequence: CASSPRTGGSDTGELFF. The chain combines TRBV18 with TRBJ2-2, with TRBD1 identical over 9 bases. Germline V lookup: CDR1 KGHSH, CDR2 LQKENI. The CDR3 has 17 residues. Trimming at V came to 1 base and at J to 3 bases, leaving 6 bases not matched to a gene.